The clone carrying this T cell receptor beta chain has ten or more counts. TCRdb re-called the PCR reads with MiXCR, one entry per CDR3 protein. Among about 320,000 distinct CDR3 sequences listed, over 20% were seen once. The junction had 8 bases not matched to a gene; V was cut back by 11 bases and J by 2 bases. Germline values: CDR1 MNHEY, CDR2 SVGEGT. The CDR3 covers 14 residues. This sample is drawn from a study of molecular identifiers for immune sequencing clone quantification. Input material: naive CD8+ T cells from blood, with Jurkat cell RNA spiked in. Subset meaning: FACS-sorted CD8+CD4-CCR7+CD45RA+ naive T cells. This TCR was recovered from a human donor in good health. Some libraries in this study had Jurkat cell RNA spiked in. This chain uses TRBV6-2 or TRBV6-3 with TRBJ1-5; TRBD1 matches 8 bases. The CDR3 loop reads CAGSTGDGNQPQHF. CDR3 sequence (DNA): TGTGCCGGATCGACAGGGGATGGCAATCAGCCCCAGCATTTT.